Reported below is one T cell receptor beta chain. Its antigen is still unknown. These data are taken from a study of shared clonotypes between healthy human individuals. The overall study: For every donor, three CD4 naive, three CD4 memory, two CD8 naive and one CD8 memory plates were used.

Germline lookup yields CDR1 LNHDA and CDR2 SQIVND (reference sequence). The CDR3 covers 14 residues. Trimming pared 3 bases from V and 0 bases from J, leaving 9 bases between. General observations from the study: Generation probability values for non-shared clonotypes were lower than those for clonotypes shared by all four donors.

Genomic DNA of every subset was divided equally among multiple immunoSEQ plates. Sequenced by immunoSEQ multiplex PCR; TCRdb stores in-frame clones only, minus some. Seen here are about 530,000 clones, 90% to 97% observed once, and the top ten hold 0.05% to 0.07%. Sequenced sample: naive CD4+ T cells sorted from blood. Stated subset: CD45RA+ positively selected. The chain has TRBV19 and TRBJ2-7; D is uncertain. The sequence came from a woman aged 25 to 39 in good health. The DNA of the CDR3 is TGTGCCAGTAGTATCGGGCTCTTCTCCTACGAGCAGTACTTC. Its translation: CASSIGLFSYEQYF.